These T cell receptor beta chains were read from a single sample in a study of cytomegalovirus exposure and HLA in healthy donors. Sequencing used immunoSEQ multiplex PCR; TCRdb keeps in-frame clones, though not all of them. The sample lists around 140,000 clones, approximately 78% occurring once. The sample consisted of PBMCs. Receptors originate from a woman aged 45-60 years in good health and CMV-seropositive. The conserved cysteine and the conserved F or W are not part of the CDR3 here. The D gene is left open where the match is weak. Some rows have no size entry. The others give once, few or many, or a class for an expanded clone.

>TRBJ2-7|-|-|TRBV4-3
ASSQDSRGAGYEQY
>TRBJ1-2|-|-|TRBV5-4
ASSLRGAGGYT
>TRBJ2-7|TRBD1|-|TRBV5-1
ASSLGVTGGYEQY
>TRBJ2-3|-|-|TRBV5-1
ASSLGSHTDTQY
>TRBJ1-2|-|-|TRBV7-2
ASSLARGYGYT
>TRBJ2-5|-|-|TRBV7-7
ASANKGETQY
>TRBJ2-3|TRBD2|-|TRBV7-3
ASSALAGTDTQY
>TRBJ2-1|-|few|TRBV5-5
ASSLRRGASYNEQF
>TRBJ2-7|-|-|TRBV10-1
ASSPGKYEQY
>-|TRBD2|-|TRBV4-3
ASSVRAGTTYEQY
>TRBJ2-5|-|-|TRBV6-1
ASSVGALTGETQY
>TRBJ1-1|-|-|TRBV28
ASSVRGNTEAF
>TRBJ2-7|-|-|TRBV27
ASSFLLYEQY
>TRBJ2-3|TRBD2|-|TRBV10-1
ASSEDPFLAGGTDTQY
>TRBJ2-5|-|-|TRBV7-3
ASSQGQLETQY
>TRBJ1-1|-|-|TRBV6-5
ASSYTATGNTEAF
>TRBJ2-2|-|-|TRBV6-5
ASRSYGGSGELF
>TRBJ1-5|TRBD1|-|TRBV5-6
ASSLGQGRSNQPQH
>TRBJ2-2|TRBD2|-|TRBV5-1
ASSLAGGGAGELF
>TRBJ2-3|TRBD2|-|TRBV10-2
ASKGFWTGGPTDTQY
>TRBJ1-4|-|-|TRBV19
ASRGSGHEKLF
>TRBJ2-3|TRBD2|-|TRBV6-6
ASSFPGTSSGTQY
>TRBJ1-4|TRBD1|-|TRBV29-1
SAGGQGEGEKLF
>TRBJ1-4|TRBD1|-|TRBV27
ASSNPGQGVGQKFVNEKLF
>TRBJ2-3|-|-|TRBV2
ASSDYGHTDTQY